The subject of this entry is one T cell receptor (beta chain). The antigen is unknown. This sample is part of a study of T cell responses to AZD1222 COVID-19 vaccine. Study-level results: Only a handful of AZD1222 recipients were seropositive at baseline. Spike was spanned by vaccine-associated CD4 TCRs, with dominance at 160-218 and 743-854. Clonal diversity was possibly underestimated, and the donors were mostly white British, with more females. Sampling that yielded the repertoires occurred only after the peak T cell response.

TCRdb keeps only in-frame clones here, not all; method: immunoSEQ multiplex PCR. Here the sample spans 150,000 or so clones, roughly 90% being singletons. The starting material was peripheral blood, obtained on day 0 of AZD1222 vaccination. This receptor was identified in an adult in good health.

The CDR3 sequence is CATSPGDSYEQYF. CDR3 coding DNA: TGTGCCACCAGTCCAGGGGACTCCTACGAGCAGTACTTC. The chain is built from TRBV24-1 and TRBJ2-7, with TRBD1 as a possible D gene (6 bases). The CDR3 is 13 amino acids. Germline CDR1 and CDR2: KGHDR and SFDVKD. V was clipped by 6 bases and J by 0 bases, with 8 bases between them.